One sample yielded the 10 T cell receptor beta chains listed below, sequenced in a study of post-analysis software for immune sequencing data. These TCRs' antigens remain unknown. Study-wide results and limits: Roughly 5 TRBV segments were significantly more frequent in patients than in controls. TRBV5-6, TRBV5-1 and TRBV20-1 were among these segments.

TCR beta libraries were prepared from cDNA with unique molecular identifiers. From the PCR reads, TCRdb called clonotypes with MiXCR, one entry per CDR3 protein. The sample holds roughly 400,000 distinct CDR3 sequences; approximately 42% are singletons and the top ten take around 8%. The sequenced sample consisted of blood. The receptors here all came from a girl aged 2-10 years with multiple sclerosis.

This clonotype was seen a few times. The chain combines TRBV7-9 with TRBJ2-5; TRBD2 matches at 10 bases. The germline V gene encodes CDR1 SEHNR and CDR2 FQNEAQ (reference sequence). V dropped 4 bases and J dropped 2; count of bases not matched to a gene: 7. This CDR3 has 16 residues. The CDR3 reads CASSSIGLAEQETQYF. The CDR3, as DNA: TGTGCCAGCAGCTCAATCGGACTAGCGGAGCAAGAGACCCAGTACTTC.

The J gene is TRBJ1-1, the V gene TRBV10-3; D is unclear. CDR1 ENHRY and CDR2 SYGVKD come from the germline V gene. This CDR3 is 13 amino acids long. The V end lost 1 base, the J end lost 7 bases, and 10 bases lay between the germline ends. The CDR3 loop reads CAISEFSQHEAFF. CDR3 nucleotide sequence: TGTGCCATCAGTGAGTTCTCTCAACATGAAGCTTTCTTT.

The rearrangement joins TRBV20-1 to TRBJ1-2; D unresolved. The V end lost 1 base, the J end lost 5 bases, and 17 bases lay between the germline ends. The V gene's germline CDR1 is DFQATT and CDR2 SNEGSKA (reference sequence). CDR3 length: 15 residues. CDR3 DNA: TGCAGTGCTAGAGGGGATCGAGTGTTGGCGTATGGCTACACCTTC. Translated: CSARGDRVLAYGYTF.

This clonotype was observed a few times. The J gene is TRBJ1-5, the V gene TRBV6-5; tentative D call: TRBD1 (5 bases). Germline V gene data show CDR1 as MNHEY and CDR2 as SVGAGI. This CDR3 comprises 15 residues. V was trimmed by 0 bases and J by 4 bases, leaving 10 bases between them. The CDR3 protein is CASSYSFSGNQPQHF. The DNA of the CDR3 is TGTGCCAGCAGTTACTCGTTTTCAGGGAATCAGCCCCAGCATTTT.

This clonotype has only a few counts. The V and J genes are TRBV29-1 and TRBJ2-1; TRBD1 might be the D (6 bases). From germline, CDR1 is SQVTM and CDR2 ANQGSEA. The V end was cut by 7 bases, the J end by 1 base, with 11 bases between. The CDR3 has 13 amino acids. The CDR3 DNA reads as TGCAGCGGGACAGAGTCATCCTACAATGAGCAGTTCTTC. It translates to CSGTESSYNEQFF.

This clonotype was found a few times. V and J are TRBV27 and TRBJ1-2; D uncertain. Trimming pared 10 bases from V and 0 bases from J, leaving 15 bases between. The CDR3 is made up of 14 amino acids. Germline lookup yields CDR1 MNHEY and CDR2 SMNVEV (reference sequence). The CDR3 DNA sequence: TGTGCCACTAAGAGTAACCTAGCTAACTATGGCTACACCTTC. Encoded protein: CATKSNLANYGYTF.

The DNA of the CDR3 is TGCAGTGCCACACGGGGTACCTATGGCTACACCTTC. It is translated as CSATRGTYGYTF. The J gene is TRBJ1-2, the V gene TRBV20-1; D call uncertain. Germline CDR1 reads DFQATT; CDR2 reads SNEGSKA (reference sequence). V lost 6 bases and J lost 4, with 12 bases in between. This CDR3 has 12 residues.

The genes are TRBV7-9 and TRBJ1-5; 11 bases are a match to TRBD1. The germline V gene encodes CDR1 SEHNR and CDR2 FQNEAQ (reference sequence). This CDR3 has 17 amino acids. V was clipped by 1 base and J by 7 bases; unmatched bases: 9. This CDR3 is CASSLGHLGQGAQPQHF. Written as DNA, the CDR3 is TGTGCCAGCAGCTTAGGTCACCTTGGACAGGGGGCACAGCCCCAGCATTTT.

V is TRBV13 and J is TRBJ1-2; D may be TRBD1 (6 bases). Germline CDR1 PRHDT, CDR2 FYEKMQ (reference sequence). Trimming removed 3 bases at V and 2 bases at J, with 25 bases between. The CDR3 runs to 19 residues. CDR3 nucleotides: TGTGCCAGCAGCTTCGGTCTACATGAACAGGGCGGTGGAAACTATGGCTACACCTTC. Protein product: CASSFGLHEQGGGNYGYTF.

As regards this clonotype: One end of the junction fails to match germline, which may point to a read error. The chain joins TRBV12-3 or TRBV12-4 to TRBJ2-3, with TRBD2 identical over 10 bases. The CDR3 sequence is 19 residues long. This chain's CDR3 is CASIFLVREAGGNVDMQYF. The DNA for the CDR3 is TGTGCCAGCATTTTTCTGGTTAGAGAAGCGGGGGGGAACGTAGATATGCAGTATTTT.